This TCR beta chain comes out of a study of blood T cells in healthy people across ages. Trimming took 6 bases from V and 5 from J; bases not matched to a gene: 16. The CDR3 length is 16 residues. Germline assignment: CDR1 DFQATT and CDR2 SNEGSKA (reference sequence). It was with a sample-barcoded 5' primer and a J-beta primer mix that a second PCR of about 6 to 12 cycles was run. MiXCR was run by TCRdb on the 5' RACE reads, yielding one entry per CDR3 protein. The table records roughly 1,300,000 distinct CDR3 sequences, 59% of them present only once. Study-wide points: Estimates of diversity drawn from one million T cells were considered underestimates. Per million T cells, TCR beta diversity dropped about linearly as age rose.

In regard to this clonotype: The antigen is undetermined.

The chain links TRBV20-1 to TRBJ1-5; 7 bases agree with TRBD1. Sequenced material: blood. The TCR was taken from a man aged 18 to 30 in good health. The CDR3 loop reads CSAINPPGGVYQPQHF. DNA for the CDR3: TGCAGTGCCATAAACCCCCCAGGGGGTGTCTATCAGCCCCAGCATTTT.